A selection of T cell receptor beta chains follows, all from one sample in a study of graft-versus-host responses after intestinal transplantation. Their antigens remain unidentified. Produced via immunoSEQ multiplex PCR; TCRdb's table is partial and in-frame only. The sample records about 110,000 clones, about 92% being singletons. The source was unstimulated CD8+ T cells sorted from spleen or lymph node cells, collected before transplant. The origin of the receptors is a human donor who was the organ donor for an intestinal transplant. CDR3s include the opening cysteine and the closing phenylalanine or tryptophan. A D gene is named only where the DNA matches it firmly. Clone size is given for some rows only: seen once, a few or many times, or a class if the clone is expanded.

TRBJ1-1 | TRBV4-1 | NA | NA | TGCGCCAGCAGCCAAGTTGGAGGTGAAGCTTTCTTT | CASSQVGGEAFF
TRBJ2-1 | TRBV6-1 | NA | TRBD1 | TGTGCCAGCAGTGAGCCCACAGGGGGAGAGTACAATGAGCAGTTCTTC | CASSEPTGGEYNEQFF
TRBJ2-2 | TRBV4-1 | NA | NA | TGCGCCAGCAGCCAAGAGGCCCTGAACACCGGGGAGCTGTTTTTT | CASSQEALNTGELFF
TRBJ2-1 | TRBV9 | NA | NA | TGTGCCAGCAGCGTAGTCCTTACTGCTGAGCAGTTCTTC | CASSVVLTAEQFF
TRBJ2-7 | TRBV27 | NA | TRBD1 | TGTGCCAGCAAACTGACAGGGGCCTACGAGCAGTACTTC | CASKLTGAYEQYF
TRBJ2-7 | TRBV19 | NA | NA | TGTGCCAGTAGTCCCAGGGTCTCCTACGAGCAGTACTTC | CASSPRVSYEQYF
TRBJ1-5 | TRBV19 | NA | NA | TGTGCCAGTAGTATAGGAGACAGGTTCCATCAGCCCCAGCATTTT | CASSIGDRFHQPQHF
TRBJ1-1 | TRBV7-9 | NA | NA | TGTGCCAGCAGCTTAAATGCAGAATCGAACACTGAAGCTTTCTTT | CASSLNAESNTEAFF
TRBJ2-3 | TRBV6-5 | NA | NA | TGTGCCAGCAGTTACGCCAGGGGGGCAGATACGCAGTATTTT | CASSYARGADTQYF
TRBJ2-3 | TRBV28 | NA | NA | TGTGCCAGCAGTTTACCAAAGACTCGGACTAGCACAGATACGCAGTATTTT | CASSLPKTRTSTDTQYF
TRBJ1-3 | TRBV19 | NA | NA | TGTGCCAGTAGTCAGAGGACCGGCTCTGGAAACACCATATATTTT | CASSQRTGSGNTIYF
TRBJ2-7 | TRBV6-1 | NA | NA | TGTGCCAGCAGTGAAGCGGCAGGATTTTCCTACGAGCAGTACTTC | CASSEAAGFSYEQYF
TRBJ2-5 | TRBV6-5 | NA | TRBD2 | TGTGCCAGCAGTGGACTAGCGGGAGGCGAGACCCAGTACTTC | CASSGLAGGETQYF
TRBJ2-3 | TRBV4-2 | NA | TRBD2 | TGTGCCAGCAGCCAAAGGAGACTAGCGGGAGAGGGCTACCAGGATACGCAGTATTTT | CASSQRRLAGEGYQDTQYF
TRBJ2-7 | TRBV6-1 | NA | NA | TGTGCCAGCAGTGAAGTGGGGGGTTACGAGCAGTACTTC | CASSEVGGYEQYF
TRBJ2-7 | TRBV7-9 | once | NA | TGTGCCAGCAGCTTGATGGCCCTCGGGGGCGAGCAGTACTTC | CASSLMALGGEQYF
TRBJ2-7 | TRBV27 | NA | NA | TGTGCCAGCAGCCCCTCGGGTTCCGAGCAGTACTTC | CASSPSGSEQYF
TRBJ2-7 | TRBV6-5 | NA | TRBD1 | TGTGCCAGCAGCCCGACAGGGAACTACGAGCAGTACTTC | CASSPTGNYEQYF
TRBJ2-3 | TRBV4-1 | NA | NA | TGCGCCAGCAGCCAACTGTCTAGCGCCCCAGATACGCAGTATTTT | CASSQLSSAPDTQYF
TRBJ2-5 | TRBV19 | NA | NA | TGTGCCAGTAGTATGACTAGATCCGAGACCCAGTACTTC | CASSMTRSETQYF
TRBJ2-2 | TRBV11-3 | NA | NA | TGTGCCAGCAGTCTACAGGGCCATTTAAACACCGGGGAGCTGTTTTTT | CASSLQGHLNTGELFF
TRBJ2-1 | TRBV9 | once | NA | TGTGCCAGCAGCGTACCGGGGACGGGAGAGACCGATGAGCAGTTCTTC | CASSVPGTGETDEQFF
TRBJ2-2 | TRBV6-5 | NA | NA | TGTGCCAGCAGTCGACTTTCAGGGGGGGAGCTGTTTTTT | CASSRLSGGELFF
TRBJ1-5 | TRBV28 | NA | TRBD1 | TGTGCCAGCGGCCGACAGGGGGGAAGCAATCAGCCCCAGCATTTT | CASGRQGGSNQPQHF
TRBJ2-1 | TRBV10-2 | NA | TRBD2 | TGCGCCAGCAGTACTCCCGGGACTAGGGAGAATGAGCAGTTCTTC | CASSTPGTRENEQFF
TRBJ2-7 | TRBV9 | NA | NA | TGTGCCAGCAGCGTAGCCGGTAGCGGAGACTACGAGCAGTACTTC | CASSVAGSGDYEQYF
TRBJ2-3 | TRBV7-3 | NA | NA | TGTGCCAGCAGCTTAATCGGGGGGCGCACAGATACGCAGTATTTT | CASSLIGGRTDTQYF
TRBJ2-5 | TRBV9 | NA | TRBD2 | TGTGCCAGCAGCGCCGGGACTAGCTCCCCAGAGACCCAGTACTTC | CASSAGTSSPETQYF
TRBJ2-7 | TRBV6-5 | NA | TRBD1 | TGTGCCAGCAGCCTCGGACAGGGGGCCTCCTACGAGCAGTACTTC | CASSLGQGASYEQYF
TRBJ2-7 | TRBV5-6 | NA | NA | TGTGCCAGCAGCTTGGCCCTGGGTCTAGAGGCCTACGAGCAGTACTTC | CASSLALGLEAYEQYF
TRBJ2-2 | TRBV5-4 | NA | NA | TGTGCCAGCAGCTTGGAAGCGTCGAACACCGGGGAGCTGTTTTTT | CASSLEASNTGELFF
TRBJ1-4 | TRBV7-2 | NA | TRBD1 | TGTGCCAGCAGCTTAGGCCCCAGGGGGCTGGCTAATGAAAAACTGTTTTTT | CASSLGPRGLANEKLFF
TRBJ2-7 | TRBV10-3 | NA | NA | TGTGCCATCAGTGATGGTATAATAGCGGATACCTACGAGCAGTACTTC | CAISDGIIADTYEQYF
TRBJ2-1 | TRBV6-1 | NA | NA | TGTGCCAGCAGTCCGTACGCGGATGAGCAGTTCTTC | CASSPYADEQFF
TRBJ1-5 | TRBV6-1 | NA | TRBD1 | TGTGCCAGCGTGACAGGGACAGGGTGGAATCAGCCCCAGCATTTT | CASVTGTGWNQPQHF
TRBJ1-4 | TRBV5-1 | NA | NA | TGCGCCAGCAGCTTGACCCCTTATGCGGAAAAACTGTTTTTT | CASSLTPYAEKLFF
TRBJ2-2 | TRBV4-1 | NA | TRBD2 | TGCGCCAGCAGCCAAGCCCCGGGAGGGTTCACCGGGGAGCTGTTTTTT | CASSQAPGGFTGELFF
TRBJ2-2 | TRBV7-9 | NA | NA | TGTGCCAGCAGCTCGCGGGACAGACTCCCGAACACCGGGGAGCTGTTTTTT | CASSSRDRLPNTGELFF
TRBJ2-1 | TRBV27 | NA | NA | TGTGCCAGCAGTTCCATCTCACACAATGAGCAGTTCTTC | CASSSISHNEQFF
TRBJ1-2 | TRBV6-1 | NA | TRBD1 | TGTGCCAGCATTGGCGTGGACAGGGGAAACTATGGCTACACCTTC | CASIGVDRGNYGYTF
TRBJ2-1 | TRBV11-2 | NA | TRBD2 | TGTGCCAGCAGCTTAATCCCGACTAGCGGGAAAGGCAATGAGCAGTTCTTC | CASSLIPTSGKGNEQFF
TRBJ2-7 | TRBV13 | NA | NA | TGTGCCAGCAGCTTAGGCCTTTCGTCAGGCTACGGGCAGTACTTC | CASSLGLSSGYGQYF
TRBJ2-1 | TRBV28 | NA | TRBD2 | TGTGCCAGCAGTACAACTTATAGCGGGGATGGCCTCTACAATGAGCAGTTCTTC | CASSTTYSGDGLYNEQFF
TRBJ2-3 | TRBV5-1 | once | NA | TGCGCCAGCAGCTTGGCCGGAAGGAGGAGAACAGATACGCAGTATTTT | CASSLAGRRRTDTQYF
TRBJ2-7 | TRBV5-1 | NA | NA | TGCGCCAGCAGCTTCGGACAGCTCGACGAGCAGTACTTC | CASSFGQLDEQYF
TRBJ1-5 | TRBV13 | NA | NA | TGTGCCAGCAGCTTAGGTTTCTACCAGCCCCAGCATTTT | CASSLGFYQPQHF
TRBJ2-7 | TRBV28 | NA | NA | TGTGCCAGCAGTTTGGAGGGACACGCGAGGGAGCAGTACTTC | CASSLEGHAREQYF
TRBJ2-2 | TRBV5-5 | NA | TRBD1 | TGTGCCAGCAGCTTGTTTACGGGACAGGGGGCAACCGGGGAGCTGTTTTTT | CASSLFTGQGATGELFF
TRBJ2-1 | TRBV11-2 | NA | NA | TGTGCCAGCAGCCCCTCAGCCTACAATGAGCAGTTCTTC | CASSPSAYNEQFF
TRBJ2-5 | TRBV28 | NA | TRBD2 | TGTGCCAGCACCACCGGGACTAGCCTGTACCAAGAGACCCAGTACTTC | CASTTGTSLYQETQYF